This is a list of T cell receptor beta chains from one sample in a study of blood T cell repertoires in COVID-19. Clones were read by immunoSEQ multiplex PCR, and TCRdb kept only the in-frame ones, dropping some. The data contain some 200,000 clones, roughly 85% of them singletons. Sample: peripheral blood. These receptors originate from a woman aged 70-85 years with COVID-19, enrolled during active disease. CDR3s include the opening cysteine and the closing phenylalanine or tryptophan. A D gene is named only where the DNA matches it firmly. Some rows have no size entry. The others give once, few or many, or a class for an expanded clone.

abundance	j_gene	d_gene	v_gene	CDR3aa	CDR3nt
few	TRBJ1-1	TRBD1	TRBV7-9	CASSQPGQGSEAFF	TGTGCCAGCAGCCAGCCGGGACAGGGCTCTGAAGCTTTCTTT
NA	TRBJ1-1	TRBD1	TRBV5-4	CASSLDGQGAPITEAFF	TGTGCCAGCAGCTTGGATGGGCAGGGGGCTCCTATCACTGAAGCTTTCTTT
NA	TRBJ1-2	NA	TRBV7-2	CASSLAHSSKGYTF	TGTGCCAGCAGCTTAGCTCACTCCTCTAAGGGGTACACCTTC
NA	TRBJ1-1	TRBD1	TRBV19	CASSISRGPNTEAFF	TGTGCCAGTAGTATCTCAAGGGGGCCGAACACTGAAGCTTTCTTT
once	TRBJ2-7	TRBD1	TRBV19	CASSIRGGLYEQYF	TGTGCCAGTAGTATCCGAGGGGGCTTGTACGAGCAGTACTTC
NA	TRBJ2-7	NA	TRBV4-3	CASSQEGRESYEQYF	TGCGCCAGCAGCCAAGAAGGCCGGGAATCCTACGAGCAGTACTTC
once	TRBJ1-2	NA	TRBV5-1	CASSLGPQGWSGGGYTF	TGCGCTAGCAGCTTGGGTCCCCAGGGCTGGAGCGGGGGTGGCTACACCTTC
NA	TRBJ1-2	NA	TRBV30	CAWSARGASVSGYTF	TGTGCCTGGAGTGCACGGGGGGCCAGTGTGAGTGGCTACACCTTC
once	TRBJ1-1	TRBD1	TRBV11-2	CASRVGQGSEAFF	TGTGCCAGCAGAGTTGGACAGGGTTCCGAAGCTTTCTTT
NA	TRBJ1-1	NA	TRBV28	CASSLKVGARGAFF	TGTGCCAGCAGTTTAAAGGTGGGGGCTAGAGGAGCTTTCTTT
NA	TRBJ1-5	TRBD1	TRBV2	CASSPNPADRGRTQHF	TGTGCCAGCAGCCCGAACCCCGCCGACAGGGGGCGTACCCAGCATTTT
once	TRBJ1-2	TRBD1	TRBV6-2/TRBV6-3	CASSPWTGAGYTF	TGTGCCAGCAGCCCTTGGACAGGGGCCGGCTACACCTTC
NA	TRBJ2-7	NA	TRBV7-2	CASSSRANYEQYF	TGTGCCAGCAGCTCCAGGGCCAATTACGAGCAGTACTTC
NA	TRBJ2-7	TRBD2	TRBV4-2	CASSQDLSGLADSSYEQYF	TGTGCCAGCAGCCAAGATCTCTCGGGACTAGCGGATAGCTCCTACGAGCAGTACTTC
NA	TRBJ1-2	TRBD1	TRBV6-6	CASSYSGDRVTGYTF	TGTGCCAGCAGTTACTCCGGGGACAGGGTTACTGGCTACACCTTC
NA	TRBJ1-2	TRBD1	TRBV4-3	CASSQGGQGLLGYTF	TGCGCCAGCAGCCAAGGGGGACAGGGCTTGCTTGGCTACACCTTC
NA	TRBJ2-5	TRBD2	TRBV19	CASSGRAVQETQYF	TGTGCCAGCAGCGGGAGGGCGGTTCAAGAGACCCAGTACTTC
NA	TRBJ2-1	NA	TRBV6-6	CASMRQANYNEQFF	TGTGCCAGCATGCGACAGGCAAACTACAATGAGCAGTTCTTC
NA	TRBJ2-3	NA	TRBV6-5	CASSSRSPGTQYF	TGTGCCAGCAGTTCCCGGTCCCCGGGGACGCAGTATTTT
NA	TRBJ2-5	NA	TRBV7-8	CASSKWRMQETQYF	TGTGCCAGCAGTAAGTGGCGGATGCAAGAGACCCAGTACTTC